The present TCR beta chain was sequenced within a study of blood T cell repertoires in COVID-19. Background on the study: Samples taken during acute and convalescent COVID-19 were collected in the United States, Italy and Spain. Sample material is recorded as cDNA or gDNA derived from T cells, B-cell-depleted T cells, or PBMCs.

The trim removed 3 bases at V and 5 bases at J, leaving 8 bases unmatched. This CDR3 is built from 15 residues. CDR1 is MGHRA and CDR2 is YSYEKL in the germline V gene. Study processing details: Estimated nucleated cell counts came from reference gene primer amplification. Sequenced by immunoSEQ multiplex PCR; TCRdb stores in-frame clones only, minus some. D and trimming come from the DNA, and the V and J calls and clone size come from that table. The profile shows 200,000 or so clones, approximately 80% of them singletons. Those enrolled in Seattle joined during active infection and were followed longitudinally afterward.

The receptor comes from a woman older than 75 with COVID-19, enrolled during active disease. The sample was peripheral blood. V usage is TRBV4-1 and J usage is TRBJ2-5, with 8 bases lining up with TRBD1. As DNA, the CDR3 is TGCGCCAGCAGCCAGTCGCCGGACAGGGAGGAGACCCAGTACTTC. Translated, it gives CASSQSPDREETQYF.